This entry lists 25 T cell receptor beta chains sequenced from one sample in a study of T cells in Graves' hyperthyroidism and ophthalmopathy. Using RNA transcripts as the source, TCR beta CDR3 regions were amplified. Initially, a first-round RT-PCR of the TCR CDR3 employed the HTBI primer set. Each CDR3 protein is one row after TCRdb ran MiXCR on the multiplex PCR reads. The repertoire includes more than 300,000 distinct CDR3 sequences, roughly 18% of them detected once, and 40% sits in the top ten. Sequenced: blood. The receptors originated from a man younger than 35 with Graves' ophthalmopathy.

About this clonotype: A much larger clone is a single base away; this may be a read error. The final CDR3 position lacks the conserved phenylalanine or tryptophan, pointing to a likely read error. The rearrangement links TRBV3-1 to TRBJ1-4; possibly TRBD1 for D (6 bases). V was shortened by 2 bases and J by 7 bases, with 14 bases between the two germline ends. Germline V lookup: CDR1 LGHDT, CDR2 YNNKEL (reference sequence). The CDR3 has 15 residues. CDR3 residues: CASSQWGQGSEKLFS. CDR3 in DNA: TGTGCCAGCAGCCAATGGGGGCAGGGGAGTGAAAAACTGTTTTCT.

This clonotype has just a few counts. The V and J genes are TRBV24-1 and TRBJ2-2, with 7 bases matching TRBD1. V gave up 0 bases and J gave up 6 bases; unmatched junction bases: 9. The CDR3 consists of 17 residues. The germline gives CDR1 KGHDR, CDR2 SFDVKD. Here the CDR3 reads CATSDLDREGDPGELFF. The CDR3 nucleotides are TGTGCCACCAGTGATTTGGACAGGGAAGGTGACCCCGGGGAGCTGTTTTTT.

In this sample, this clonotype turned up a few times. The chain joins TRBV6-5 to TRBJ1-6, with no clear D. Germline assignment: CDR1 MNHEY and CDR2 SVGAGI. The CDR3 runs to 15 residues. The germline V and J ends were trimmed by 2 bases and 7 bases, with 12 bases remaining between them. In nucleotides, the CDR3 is TGTGCCAGCAGTTACGAAGGGCAGCTCAATTCACCCCTCCACTTT. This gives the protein CASSYEGQLNSPLHF.

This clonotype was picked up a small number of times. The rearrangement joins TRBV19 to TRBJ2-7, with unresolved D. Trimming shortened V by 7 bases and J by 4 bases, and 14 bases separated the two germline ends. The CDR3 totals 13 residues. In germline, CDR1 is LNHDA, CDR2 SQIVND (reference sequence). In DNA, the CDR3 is TGTGCCAGTAAGGATCAGGCGGAATACGAGCAGTACTTC. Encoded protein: CASKDQAEYEQYF.

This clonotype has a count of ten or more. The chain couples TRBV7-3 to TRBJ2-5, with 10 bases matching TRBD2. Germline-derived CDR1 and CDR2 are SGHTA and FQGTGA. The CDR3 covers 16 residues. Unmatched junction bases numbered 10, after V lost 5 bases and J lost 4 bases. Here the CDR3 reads CASSARGAGGRETQYF. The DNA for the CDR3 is TGTGCCAGCAGCGCCCGGGGAGCGGGGGGGCGAGAGACCCAGTACTTC.

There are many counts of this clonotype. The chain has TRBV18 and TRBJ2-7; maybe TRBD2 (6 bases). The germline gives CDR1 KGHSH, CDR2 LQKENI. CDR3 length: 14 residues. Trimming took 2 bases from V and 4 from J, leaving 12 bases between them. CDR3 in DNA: TGTGCCAGCTCACCAGGCCGGGGAGGATACGAGCAGTACTTC. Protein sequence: CASSPGRGGYEQYF.

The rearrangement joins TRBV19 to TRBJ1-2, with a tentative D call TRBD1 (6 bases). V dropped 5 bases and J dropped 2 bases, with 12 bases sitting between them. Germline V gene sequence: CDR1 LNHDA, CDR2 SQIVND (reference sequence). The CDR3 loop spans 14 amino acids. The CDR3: CASSSRTENYGYTF. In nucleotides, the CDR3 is TGTGCCAGTAGTTCCCGGACAGAAAACTATGGCTACACCTTC.

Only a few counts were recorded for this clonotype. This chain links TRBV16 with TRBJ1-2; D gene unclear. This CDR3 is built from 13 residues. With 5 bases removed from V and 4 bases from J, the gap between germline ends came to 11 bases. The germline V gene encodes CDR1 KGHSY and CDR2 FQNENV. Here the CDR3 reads CASSESGTYGYTF. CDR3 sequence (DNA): TGTGCCAGCAGCGAGTCTGGCACCTATGGCTACACCTTC.

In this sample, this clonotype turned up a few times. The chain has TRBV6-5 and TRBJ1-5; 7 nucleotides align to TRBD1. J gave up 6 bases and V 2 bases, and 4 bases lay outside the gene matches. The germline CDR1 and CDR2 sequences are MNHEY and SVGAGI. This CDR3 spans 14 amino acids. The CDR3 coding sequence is TGTGCCAGCAGTTACGAACAGGGGTCTCAGCCCCAGCATTTT. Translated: CASSYEQGSQPQHF.

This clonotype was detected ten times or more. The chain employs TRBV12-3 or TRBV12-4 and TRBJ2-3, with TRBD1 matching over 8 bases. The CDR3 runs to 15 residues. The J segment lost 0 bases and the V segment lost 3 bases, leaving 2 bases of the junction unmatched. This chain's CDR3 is CASSFRGRSTDTQYF. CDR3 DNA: TGTGCCAGCAGTTTCAGGGGGCGTAGCACAGATACGCAGTATTTT.

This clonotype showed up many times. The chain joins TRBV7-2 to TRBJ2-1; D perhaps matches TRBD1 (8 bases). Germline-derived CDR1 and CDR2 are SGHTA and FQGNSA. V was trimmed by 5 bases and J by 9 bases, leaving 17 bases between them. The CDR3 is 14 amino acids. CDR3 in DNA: TGTGCCAGCAGCACTTACACAGGGGGGGGTGAGCAGTTCTTC. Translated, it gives CASSTYTGGGEQFF.

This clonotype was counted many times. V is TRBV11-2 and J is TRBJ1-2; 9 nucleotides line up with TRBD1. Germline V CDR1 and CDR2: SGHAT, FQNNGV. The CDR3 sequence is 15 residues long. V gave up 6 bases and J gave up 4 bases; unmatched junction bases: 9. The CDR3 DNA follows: TGTGCCAGCAGGAACCCCGGGACAGGGCCCTATGGCTACACCTTC. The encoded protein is CASRNPGTGPYGYTF.

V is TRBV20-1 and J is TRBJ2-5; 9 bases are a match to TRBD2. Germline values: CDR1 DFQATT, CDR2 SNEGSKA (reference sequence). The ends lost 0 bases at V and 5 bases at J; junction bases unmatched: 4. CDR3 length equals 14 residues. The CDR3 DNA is TGCAGTGCTAGAGATGCGGGAGGGGACGAGACCCAGTACTTC. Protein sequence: CSARDAGGDETQYF.

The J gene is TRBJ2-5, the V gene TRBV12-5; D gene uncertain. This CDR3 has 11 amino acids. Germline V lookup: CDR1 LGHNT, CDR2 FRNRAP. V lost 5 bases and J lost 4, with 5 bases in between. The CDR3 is CASGNGETQYF. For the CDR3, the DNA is TGTGCTAGTGGTAATGGAGAGACCCAGTACTTC.

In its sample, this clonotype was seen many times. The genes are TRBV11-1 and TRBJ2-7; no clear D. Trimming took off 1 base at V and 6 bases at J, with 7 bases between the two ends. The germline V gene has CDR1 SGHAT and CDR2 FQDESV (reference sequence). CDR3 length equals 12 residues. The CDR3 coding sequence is TGTGCCAGCAGCTTAGGGATTTCCGAGCAGTACTTC. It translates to CASSLGISEQYF.

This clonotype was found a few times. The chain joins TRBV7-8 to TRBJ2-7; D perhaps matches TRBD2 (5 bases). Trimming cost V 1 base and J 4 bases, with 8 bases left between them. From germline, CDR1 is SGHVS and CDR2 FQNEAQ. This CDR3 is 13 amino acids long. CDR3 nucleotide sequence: TGTGCCAGCAGCTTAGGCCAGCGGTACGAGCAGTACTTC. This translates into CASSLGQRYEQYF.

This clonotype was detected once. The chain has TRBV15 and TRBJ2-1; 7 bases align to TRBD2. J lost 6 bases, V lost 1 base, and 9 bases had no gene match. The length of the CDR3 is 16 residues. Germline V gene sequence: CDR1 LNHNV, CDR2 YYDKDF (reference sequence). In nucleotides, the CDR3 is TGTGCCACCAGCAGAGGGACCTGGGGGGGGTCCAATGAGCAGTTCTTC. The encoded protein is CATSRGTWGGSNEQFF.

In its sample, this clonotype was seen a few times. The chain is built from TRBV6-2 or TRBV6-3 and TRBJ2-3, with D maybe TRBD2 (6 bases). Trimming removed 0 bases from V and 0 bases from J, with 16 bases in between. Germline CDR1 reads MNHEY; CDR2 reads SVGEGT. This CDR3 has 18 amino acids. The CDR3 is CASSYSTGGATSTDTQYF. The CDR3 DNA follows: TGTGCCAGCAGTTACTCGACGGGCGGGGCAACTAGCACAGATACGCAGTATTTT.

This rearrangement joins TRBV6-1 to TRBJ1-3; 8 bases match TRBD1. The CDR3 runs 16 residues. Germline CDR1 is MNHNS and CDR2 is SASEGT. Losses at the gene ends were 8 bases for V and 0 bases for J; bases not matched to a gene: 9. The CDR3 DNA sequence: TGTGCCAGCGAACCGGGACAGGCGATCTCTGGAAACACCATATATTTT. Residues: CASEPGQAISGNTIYF.

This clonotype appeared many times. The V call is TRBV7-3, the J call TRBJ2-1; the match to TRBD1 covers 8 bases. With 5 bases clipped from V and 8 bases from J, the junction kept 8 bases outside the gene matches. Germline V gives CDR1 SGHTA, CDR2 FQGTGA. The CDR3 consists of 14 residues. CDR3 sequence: CASSQDRVGDEQFF. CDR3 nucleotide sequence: TGTGCCAGCAGCCAGGACAGGGTTGGCGATGAGCAGTTCTTC.

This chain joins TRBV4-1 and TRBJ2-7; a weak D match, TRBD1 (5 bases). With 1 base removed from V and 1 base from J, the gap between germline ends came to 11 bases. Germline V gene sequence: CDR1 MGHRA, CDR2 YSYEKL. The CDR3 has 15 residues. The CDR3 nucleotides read TGCGCCAGCAGCCAAGGACAGCCGAATTCCTACGAGCAGTACTTC. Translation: CASSQGQPNSYEQYF.

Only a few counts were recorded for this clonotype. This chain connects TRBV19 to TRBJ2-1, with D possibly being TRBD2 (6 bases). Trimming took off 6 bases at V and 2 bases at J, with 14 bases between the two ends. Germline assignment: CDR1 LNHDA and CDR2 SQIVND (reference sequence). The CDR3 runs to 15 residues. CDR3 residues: CASSQLGGAYNEQFF. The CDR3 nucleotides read TGTGCCAGTAGCCAACTCGGGGGAGCCTACAATGAGCAGTTCTTC.

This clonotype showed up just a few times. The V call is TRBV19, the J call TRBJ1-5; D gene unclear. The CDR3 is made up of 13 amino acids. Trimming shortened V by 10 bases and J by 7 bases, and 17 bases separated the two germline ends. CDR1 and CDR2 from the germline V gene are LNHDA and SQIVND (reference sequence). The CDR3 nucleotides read TGTGCCATCGGTGGCATTGACGGGCAGCCCCAGCATTTT. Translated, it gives CAIGGIDGQPQHF.

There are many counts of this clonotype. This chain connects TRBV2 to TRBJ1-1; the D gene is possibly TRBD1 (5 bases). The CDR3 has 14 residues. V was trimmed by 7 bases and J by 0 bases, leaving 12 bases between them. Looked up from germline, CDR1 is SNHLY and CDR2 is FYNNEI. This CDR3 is CASTRDGMNTEAFF. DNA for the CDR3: TGTGCCAGCACTCGGGACGGCATGAACACTGAAGCTTTCTTT.

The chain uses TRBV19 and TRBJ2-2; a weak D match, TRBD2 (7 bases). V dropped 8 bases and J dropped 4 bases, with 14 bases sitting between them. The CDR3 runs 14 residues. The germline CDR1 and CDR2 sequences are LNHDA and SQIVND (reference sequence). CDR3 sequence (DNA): TGTGCCAGTGGCAAGAGGGGGGGCACCGGGGAGCTGTTTTTT. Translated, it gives CASGKRGGTGELFF.